This T cell receptor beta chain was recorded in a study of cytomegalovirus exposure and HLA in healthy donors. Trimming cost V 3 bases and J 3 bases; bases outside gene matches: 9. Germline V gives CDR1 SGDLS, CDR2 YYNGEE. The CDR3 contains 16 residues. 13 Jbeta primers and 60 Vbeta primers were used for the PCR. Only in-frame clones appear in the TCRdb table, and some are missing; sequencing was by immunoSEQ multiplex PCR. Of around 120,000 clones in the sample, around 74% are singletons; the top ten hold 25% to 35%. Material for sequencing was PBMCs. This chain joins TRBV9 and TRBJ1-3; 7 bases line up with TRBD1. The origin of this receptor is a man in his 60s in good health and CMV-seropositive. CDR3 sequence reads: CASSATGVQVGNTIYF. The CDR3, as DNA: TGTGCCAGCAGCGCAACAGGGGTTCAGGTTGGAAACACCATATATTTT.